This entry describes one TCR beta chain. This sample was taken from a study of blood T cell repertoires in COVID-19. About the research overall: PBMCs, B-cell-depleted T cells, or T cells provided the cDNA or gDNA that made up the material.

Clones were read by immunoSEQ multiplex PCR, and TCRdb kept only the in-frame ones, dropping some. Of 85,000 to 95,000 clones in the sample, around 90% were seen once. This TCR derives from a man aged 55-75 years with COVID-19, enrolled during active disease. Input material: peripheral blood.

This CDR3 is CASSVTATGAAGNTIYF. CDR3 bases: TGTGCCAGCAGCGTGACTGCTACAGGGGCGGCTGGAAACACCATATATTTT. The rearrangement uses TRBV9 and TRBJ1-3; 7 bases align to TRBD1. Looked up from germline, CDR1 is SGDLS and CDR2 is YYNGEE. Trimming took 2 bases from V and 2 from J; bases not matched to a gene: 10. The CDR3 totals 17 residues.